This entry lists 21 T cell receptor beta chains sequenced from one sample in a study of cytomegalovirus exposure and HLA in healthy donors. It was with 60 Vbeta and 13 Jbeta primers that the PCR ran. Produced via immunoSEQ multiplex PCR; TCRdb's table is partial and in-frame only. Its clone listing holds approximately 190,000 clones. Sequencing was performed on PBMCs. Source of these receptors: a boy aged 5-17 years in good health and CMV-seronegative.

This chain links TRBV7-2 with TRBJ2-5; 7 bases match TRBD2. The V segment lost 1 base and the J segment 1 base; nucleotides outside the gene matches: 9. Germline V lookup: CDR1 SGHTA, CDR2 FQGNSA. The CDR3 has 17 amino acids. The CDR3 is CASSLGVAGVIQETQYF. Written as DNA, the CDR3 is TGTGCCAGCAGCTTAGGTGTTGCGGGGGTGATCCAAGAGACCCAGTACTTC.

The V gene is TRBV6-5, the J gene TRBJ2-1; 10 bases fit TRBD2. The germline gives CDR1 MNHEY, CDR2 SVGAGI. The V and J ends lost 5 bases and 6 bases, in that order; junction bases with no gene match: 4. The CDR3 runs 14 residues. The CDR3 here is CASSNSGGRNEQFF. For the CDR3, the DNA is TGTGCCAGCAGTAATAGCGGGGGGCGCAATGAGCAGTTCTTC.

The chain carries TRBV28 and TRBJ2-1, with TRBD1 identical over 7 bases. J was trimmed by 9 bases and V by 6 bases; bases with no gene match: 8. Germline assignment: CDR1 MDHEN and CDR2 SYDVKM. The CDR3 is 13 residues long. The CDR3 DNA sequence: TGTGCCAGCAGCACGACAGGGACCCCTGAGCAGTTCTTC. Amino acids: CASSTTGTPEQFF.

Concerning this clone: A junction end diverges from the germline sequence, so it may reflect a read error. V gene TRBV4-1 combines with J gene TRBJ1-1; D possibly corresponds to TRBD1 (5 bases). The CDR3 is 13 amino acids. The germline V gene encodes CDR1 MGHRA and CDR2 YSYEKL. CDR3 residues: CASSPTANTEASF. CDR3 coding DNA: TGCGCCAGCAGCCCGACAGCCAACACTGAAGCTTCCTTT.

The chain couples TRBV14 to TRBJ1-6; 8 nucleotides align to TRBD1. Germline CDR1 is SGHDN and CDR2 is FVKESK. J lost 8 bases, V lost 3 bases, and 0 bases had no gene match. The CDR3 is made up of 13 amino acids. The CDR3: CASSQDRDSPLHF. In nucleotides, the CDR3 is TGTGCCAGCAGCCAGGACAGGGATTCACCCCTCCACTTT.

The chain joins TRBV4-1 to TRBJ2-7; the match to TRBD2 covers 9 bases. V gave up 0 bases and J gave up 2 bases; unmatched junction bases: 8. Germline V gene lookup returns CDR1 MGHRA and CDR2 YSYEKL. There are 17 residues in the CDR3. The CDR3 here is CASSQEGASGDTYEQYF. CDR3 sequence (DNA): TGCGCCAGCAGCCAAGAGGGGGCTAGCGGGGACACCTACGAGCAGTACTTC.

This chain uses TRBV4-1 with TRBJ2-1, with 10 nucleotides matching TRBD2. Trimming at V came to 7 bases and at J to 1 base, leaving 13 bases not matched to a gene. CDR3 size: 18 residues. CDR1 is MGHRA, CDR2 YSYEKL, per germline. As DNA, the CDR3 is TGCGCCAGCACGATTCGAGCGGGGGGGGCACTGTCCTACAATGAGCAGTTCTTC. This gives the protein CASTIRAGGALSYNEQFF.

This chain links TRBV4-1 with TRBJ2-7; TRBD1 matches at 9 bases. The CDR3 has 15 residues. CDR1 and CDR2 from the germline V gene are MGHRA and YSYEKL. V trimming: 3 bases; J trimming: 7 bases; junction bases outside the gene matches: 10. The CDR3 DNA sequence: TGCGCCAGCAGCCACCCGGGACAGGGAGTACGGGAGCAGTACTTC. This encodes CASSHPGQGVREQYF.

CDR3 amino acids: CASSRDRALDYEQYF. The CDR3 DNA reads as TGTGCCAGCTCACGGGACAGGGCCCTAGACTACGAGCAGTACTTC. This sequence joins TRBV18 and TRBJ2-7; 9 bases line up with TRBD1. This CDR3 has 15 residues. V lost 4 bases, J lost 3 bases, and 7 bases stayed unmatched. CDR1 and CDR2 from the germline V gene are KGHSH and LQKENI.

The chain joins TRBV9 to TRBJ1-1, with D tentatively TRBD1 (5 bases). Germline-derived CDR1 and CDR2 are SGDLS and YYNGEE. The CDR3 loop spans 13 amino acids. With 4 bases removed from V and 1 base from J, the gap between germline ends came to 8 bases. This CDR3 reads CASSQGWNTEAFF. The CDR3 nucleotides are TGTGCCAGCAGCCAGGGATGGAACACTGAAGCTTTCTTT. The full variable domain, rest sourced from reference TRBV9 and TRBJ1-1, is DSGVTQTPKHLITATGQRVTLRCSPRSGDLSVYWYQQSLDQGLQFLIQYYNGEERAKGNILERFSAQQFPDLHSELNLSSLELGDSALYFCASSQGWNTEAFFGQGTRLTVV.

This chain connects TRBV5-1 to TRBJ2-1, with 9 bases matching TRBD2. This CDR3 spans 15 amino acids. Germline loops: CDR1 SGHRS, CDR2 YFSETQ. Germline trimming cut 4 bases from V and 6 bases from J; bases unmatched to any gene: 8. The CDR3 region is CASSPSGGPSNEQFF. DNA of the CDR3: TGCGCCAGCAGCCCGAGCGGGGGGCCCTCCAATGAGCAGTTCTTC.

Details on this clone: Other DNA sequences within the sample encode an identical CDR3. The chain links TRBV7-3 to TRBJ2-5; 9 positions agree with TRBD1. Germline CDR1 reads SGHTA; CDR2 reads FQGTGA. The CDR3 covers 14 residues. After removal of 6 bases from V and 2 bases from J, the junction contained 4 bases not matched to a gene. CDR3 protein: CASSLGTGQETQYF. The CDR3 bases are TGTGCCAGCAGTTTAGGGACAGGGCAAGAGACCCAGTACTTC.

The chain recombines TRBV6-1 with TRBJ2-1; 8 nucleotides align to TRBD2. The germline CDR1 and CDR2 sequences are MNHNS and SASEGT. The CDR3 extends over 16 amino acids. The V and J ends lost 3 bases and 7 bases, in that order; junction bases with no gene match: 11. The CDR3 nucleotides read TGTGCCAGCAGTGATTCTGGACGGGGGGGACGGAATGAGCAGTTCTTC. This sequence encodes CASSDSGRGGRNEQFF.

This chain links TRBV7-3 with TRBJ1-1, with D hard to call. The CDR3 runs to 13 residues. V lost 5 bases, J lost 0 bases, and 7 bases lay in between. In germline, CDR1 is SGHTA, CDR2 FQGTGA. CDR3 loop: CASSRSMNTEAFF. The CDR3 region has the DNA TGTGCCAGCAGCCGATCTATGAACACTGAAGCTTTCTTT.

The gene calls are TRBV5-4 and TRBJ1-2; D is unclear. From germline, CDR1 is SGHNT and CDR2 YYREEE (reference sequence). The CDR3 sequence is 15 residues long. Trimming cost V 4 bases and J 6 bases, with 19 bases left between them. CDR3 coding DNA: TGTGCCAGCAGCCTATCCGGACTGGGCATGGATGGCTACACCTTC. It codes for CASSLSGLGMDGYTF.

J is TRBJ2-1 and V is TRBV9, with 14 nucleotides matching TRBD2. Germline assignment: CDR1 SGDLS and CDR2 YYNGEE. V was pared by 0 bases and J by 9 bases, with 5 bases of the junction left unmatched. The CDR3 has 16 amino acids. The CDR3 region is CASSVATSGGVGEQFF. The CDR3 bases are TGTGCCAGCAGCGTAGCGACTAGCGGGGGGGTAGGTGAGCAGTTCTTC.

To note about this clone: This sample also contains other DNA sequences that code for the same CDR3. The chain couples TRBV27 to TRBJ1-2; 7 bases agree with TRBD1. CDR1 is MNHEY and CDR2 is SMNVEV in the germline V gene (reference sequence). CDR3 length: 13 amino acids. The ends lost 3 bases at V and 3 bases at J; junction bases unmatched: 1. The CDR3 coding sequence is TGTGCCAGCAGTTTCGGACAGGACTATGGCTACACCTTC. Its protein is CASSFGQDYGYTF.

This chain connects TRBV28 to TRBJ2-7; no reliable D call. The V end lost 3 bases, the J end lost 1 base, and 10 bases lay between the germline ends. The germline V gene has CDR1 MDHEN and CDR2 SYDVKM. The CDR3 is 14 amino acids. This CDR3 reads CASSFAGVSYEQYF. The CDR3 DNA is TGTGCCAGCAGTTTTGCCGGAGTTTCCTACGAGCAGTACTTC.

J is TRBJ2-7 and V is TRBV9, with TRBD2 as a possible D gene (6 bases). Per germline, CDR1 SGDLS and CDR2 YYNGEE. Trimming took off 3 bases at V and 5 bases at J, with 18 bases between the two ends. This CDR3 has 15 residues. The CDR3 spells CASSAGTSPGNEQYF. The CDR3 coding sequence is TGTGCCAGCAGCGCCGGGACTTCCCCTGGGAACGAGCAGTACTTC.

This chain uses TRBV5-1 with TRBJ1-2; 10 bases agree with TRBD1. CDR1 and CDR2 from the germline V gene are SGHRS and YFSETQ. Trimming took 4 bases from V and 6 from J; bases not matched to a gene: 9. The CDR3 is 15 amino acids. CDR3 protein: CASSGPGQGIHGYTF. CDR3 DNA sequence: TGCGCCAGCAGCGGACCGGGACAGGGGATCCATGGCTACACCTTC. Together with reference TRBV5-1 and TRBJ1-2, the CDR3 gives the full variable domain: KAGVTQTPRYLIKTRGQQVTLSCSPISGHRSVSWYQQTPGQGLQFLFEYFSETQRNKGNFPGRFSGRQFSNSRSEMNVSTLELGDSALYLCASSGPGQGIHGYTFGSGTRLTVV.

The chain couples TRBV7-2 to TRBJ1-1; possibly TRBD1 for D (6 bases). In germline, CDR1 is SGHTA, CDR2 FQGNSA. Trimming took 6 bases from V and 0 from J, leaving 14 bases between them. The CDR3 has 15 residues. The CDR3 sequence is CASRPEQGLNTEAFF. The CDR3 DNA sequence: TGTGCCAGCAGACCCGAACAGGGACTGAACACTGAAGCTTTCTTT.